The clone carrying this TCR beta chain was recorded only once. The V segment lost 0 bases and the J segment 9 bases; nucleotides outside the gene matches: 10. Per the germline V gene, CDR1 is LNHDA and CDR2 is SQIVND (reference sequence). The CDR3 covers 18 residues. This record comes from a study of blood T cell repertoires in COVID-19. Across the study: T cells, B-cell-depleted T cells, or PBMCs supplied cDNA or gDNA.

The protocol was immunoSEQ multiplex PCR, while the TCRdb copy is restricted to in-frame clones and leaves out a portion. This sample has some 320,000 clones, with 90% found just once. Cohort 3 recovery required two negative PCRs, clearance, or symptom resolution. The sequence came from a man in his sixties who had recovered from COVID-19. This chain connects TRBV19 to TRBJ2-1; 14 positions agree with TRBD2. Specimen: PBMCs or T cells enriched from blood (not recorded which). The CDR3 sequence: CASSIDYTGTSGSSEQFF. CDR3 bases: TGTGCCAGTAGTATAGACTACACCGGGACTAGCGGGAGTAGTGAGCAGTTCTTC.